This paragraph reports one TCR beta chain. Trimming pared 3 bases from V and 10 bases from J, leaving 12 bases between. This CDR3 has 12 amino acids. Germline V lookup: CDR1 MNHEY, CDR2 SMNVEV (reference sequence). Sequencing was performed with immunoSEQ multiplex PCR; in TCRdb, only in-frame clones are kept and a portion is missing. The table lists 150,000 to 200,000 clones, around 86% of them singletons. The data were obtained in a study of blood T cell repertoires in COVID-19. Study at large: PBMCs, B-cell-depleted T cells, or T cells provided the cDNA or gDNA that made up the material.

The receptor's source is a man in his forties or fifties with active or convalescent COVID-19. J is TRBJ1-2 and V is TRBV27, with D possibly TRBD1 on 5 matching bases. Sequenced input: peripheral blood. The CDR3 is CASSFGQGHYTF. CDR3 nucleotide sequence: TGTGCCAGCAGTTTTGGGCAGGGTCACTACACCTTC.